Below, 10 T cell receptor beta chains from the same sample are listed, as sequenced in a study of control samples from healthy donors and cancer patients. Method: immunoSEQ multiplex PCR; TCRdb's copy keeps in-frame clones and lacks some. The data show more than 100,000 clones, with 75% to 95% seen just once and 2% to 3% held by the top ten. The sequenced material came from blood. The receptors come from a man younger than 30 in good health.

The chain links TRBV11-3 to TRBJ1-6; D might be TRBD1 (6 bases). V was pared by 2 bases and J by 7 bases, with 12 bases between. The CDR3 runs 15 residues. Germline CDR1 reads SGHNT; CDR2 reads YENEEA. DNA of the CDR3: TGTGCCAGCAGCTTAATGACACAGGGAAATTCACCCCTCCACTTT. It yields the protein CASSLMTQGNSPLHF.

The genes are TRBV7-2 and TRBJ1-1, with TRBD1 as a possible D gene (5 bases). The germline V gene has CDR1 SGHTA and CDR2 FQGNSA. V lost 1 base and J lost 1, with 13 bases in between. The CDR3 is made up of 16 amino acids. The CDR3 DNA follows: TGTGCCAGCAGCTTAGGTCTTAGGGGTACGAACACTGAAGCTTTCTTT. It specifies CASSLGLRGTNTEAFF.

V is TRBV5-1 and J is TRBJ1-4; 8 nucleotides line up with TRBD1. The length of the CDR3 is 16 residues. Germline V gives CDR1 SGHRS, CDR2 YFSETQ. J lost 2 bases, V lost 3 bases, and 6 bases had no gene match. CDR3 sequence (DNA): TGCGCCAGCAGCTACGACAGGGGACTTACTAATGAAAAACTGTTTTTT. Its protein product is CASSYDRGLTNEKLFF.

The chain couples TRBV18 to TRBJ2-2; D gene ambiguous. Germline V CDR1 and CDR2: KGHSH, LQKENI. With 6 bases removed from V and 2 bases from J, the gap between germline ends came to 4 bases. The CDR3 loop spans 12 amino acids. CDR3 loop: CASSRNTGELFF. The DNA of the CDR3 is TGTGCCAGCTCGCGCAACACCGGGGAGCTGTTTTTT.

The CDR3 DNA sequence: TGTGCCACCAGCAGATCTACAGGGGAAAGTCCAAAAAACATTCAGTACTTC. Protein: CATSRSTGESPKNIQYF. The chain recombines TRBV15 with TRBJ2-4, with 7 bases that match TRBD1. The trim removed 2 bases at V and 4 bases at J, leaving 11 bases unmatched. The CDR3 length is 17 residues. CDR1 and CDR2 from the germline V gene are LNHNV and YYDKDF (reference sequence).

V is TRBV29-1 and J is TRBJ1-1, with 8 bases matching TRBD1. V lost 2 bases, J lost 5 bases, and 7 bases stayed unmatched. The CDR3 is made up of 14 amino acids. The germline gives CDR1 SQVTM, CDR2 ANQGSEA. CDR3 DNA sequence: TGCAGCGTTGAAAACGACAGGGGACGAACTGAAGCTTTCTTT. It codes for CSVENDRGRTEAFF. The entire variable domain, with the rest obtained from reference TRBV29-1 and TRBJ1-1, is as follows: SAVISQKPSRDICQRGTSLTIQCQVDSQVTMMFWYRQQPGQSLTLIATANQGSEATYESGFVIDKFPISRPNLTFSTLTVSNMSPEDSSIYLCSVENDRGRTEAFFGQGTRLTVV.

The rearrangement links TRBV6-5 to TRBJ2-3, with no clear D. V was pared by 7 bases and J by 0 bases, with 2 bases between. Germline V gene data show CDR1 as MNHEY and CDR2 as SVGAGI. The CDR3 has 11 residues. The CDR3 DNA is TGTGCCAGCACTAGCACAGATACGCAGTATTTT. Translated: CASTSTDTQYF.

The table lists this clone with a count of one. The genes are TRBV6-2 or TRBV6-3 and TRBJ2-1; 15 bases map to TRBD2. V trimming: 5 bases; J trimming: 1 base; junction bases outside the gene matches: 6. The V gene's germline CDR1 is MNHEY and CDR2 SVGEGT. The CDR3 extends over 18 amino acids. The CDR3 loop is CASSHGLAGGKSYNEQFF. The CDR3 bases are TGTGCCAGCAGTCACGGACTAGCGGGAGGGAAATCCTACAATGAGCAGTTCTTC.

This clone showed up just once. The CDR3 protein is CASSRFGEGTEAFF. Written as DNA, the CDR3 is TGTGCCAGCAGCCGGTTTGGCGAGGGCACTGAAGCTTTCTTT. The chain recombines TRBV27 with TRBJ1-1; D remains ambiguous. This CDR3 has 14 residues. V lost 6 bases to trimming and J lost 4 bases, with 15 bases between them. Germline CDR1 MNHEY, CDR2 SMNVEV (reference sequence).

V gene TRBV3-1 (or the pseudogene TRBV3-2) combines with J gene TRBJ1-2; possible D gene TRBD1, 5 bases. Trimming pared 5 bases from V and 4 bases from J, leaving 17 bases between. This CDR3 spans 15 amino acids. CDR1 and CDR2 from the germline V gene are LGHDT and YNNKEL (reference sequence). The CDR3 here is CASSFGTPILYGYTF. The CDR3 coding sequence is TGTGCCAGCAGCTTCGGGACTCCGATCCTCTATGGCTACACCTTC.